Here is one T cell receptor (beta chain) with its context. No antigen is known for it. Base qualities are not recorded, but no much larger clone differs from it by a single base. The data are from a study of regulatory T cells in long-lasting Graves disease (dated by TCRdb to the early 2020s). Some background on the complete study: Persistent Graves' disease was defined as persistently positive TSH receptor autoantibodies together with antithyroid drug treatment for over 5 years. This study used TCR sequencing and RNA sequencing of peripheral blood to compare persistent Graves' disease patients against newly diagnosed Graves' disease patients. Antithyroid drugs had been taken for approximately ten years on average by persistent Graves' disease patients in the clinical cohort. TCR sequencing covered some 13 persistent and approximately 20 newly diagnosed Graves' disease patients, some 35 samples in total. The study took place in China and was registered as a clinical trial. Beyond this particular receptor, the publication reports: The authors noted that the small sample size was a limitation that may lower accuracy. A larger number of public clonotypes was shared among persistent patients (around 2,700) than among newly diagnosed patients (roughly 980). Sequencing and analysis were restricted to the TCR beta chain. Compared with newly diagnosed patients, patients with persistent Graves' disease had lower TCR Shannon entropy and fewer highly expanded clones, which suggests clonal expansion. Persistent disease showed preferential use of TRBV28, TRBJ1-2 and TRBJ2-5, whereas newly diagnosed disease favored TRBV20-1 and TRBJ2-1. Because the primary lesion, thyroid tissue, could not be accessed, the study looked at peripheral blood alone.

The library was made by multiplex PCR. The sequencer was an Illumina HiSeq 4000. iRepertoire HTBI primers and Arm-PCR amplification of CDR3 regions were used to construct TCR beta libraries. Before sequencing, the PCR products underwent gel purification. The published analysis was carried out like this. Across samples, fewer than 70 TRBV and over 11 TRBJ segments were identified and used for gene usage analysis of CDR3 amino acid clonotypes. Filtered high-quality paired reads were merged into contigs using COPE and FqMerger. BLAST was used to align contigs to IMGT TRBV, TRBD and TRBJ reference genes, with CDR3 defined following IMGT. Any clonotype with a frequency above 0.1% was counted as a highly expanded clone. Repertoire diversity was measured by Shannon entropy, and V-J evenness by the Gini coefficient. A clonotype found in more than one individual was treated as public. TCRdb cleaned the public reads at Q25 with fastp, built clones with MiXCR and kept in-frame beta chains. Every distinct CDR3 protein forms one entry, paired with its most common genes and DNA. The V and J calls and clone size come from TCRdb's table, not from the authors' own analysis. The sample table contains about 340,000 distinct CDR3 sequences; only one count was recorded for 20% of them. Just under 30% of the sample goes to the ten largest clones.

The sample's time point, from its label and the paper: persistent/refractory GD, antithyroid drugs over 5 years with positive TRAb. RNA was extracted from PBMCs in TRIzol for both TCR sequencing and RNA sequencing. Graves' disease was diagnosed according to American Thyroid Association guidelines. Recruitment of patients was carried out at an endocrinology department in Xi'an, China. Each patient gave 9 to 10 milliliters of peripheral blood, collected in an EDTA anticoagulant tube. Ficoll Paque Plus density gradient separation was used to isolate PBMCs, and no further T cell sorting was done. An Agilent 2100 Bioanalyzer and agarose gel were used to check RNA quality, while a NanoDrop 2000 measured RNA concentration. The CDR3 has 14 amino acids, counting the end cysteine and phenylalanine. Of the read, only the CDR3 DNA is kept; its 42 bases are in frame from base 1. For CDR1 and CDR2, the germline V gene lists ENHRY and SYGVKD. At the junction V is shortened by 2 bases and J by 2 bases, with 6 bases in between.

The chain couples TRBV10-3 to TRBJ2-2; 5 matching bases give a weak D call of TRBD1. The sequenced sample was peripheral blood mononuclear cells (PBMCs), obtained when the disease was refractory, from a patient treated with antithyroid drugs. This receptor was identified in a female donor with Graves disease. The CDR3 sequence is CAISEDRNTGELFF. The nucleotides read TGTGCCATCAGTGAGGACAGAAACACCGGGGAGCTGTTTTTT.